Following are 21 T cell receptor beta chains from one sample sequenced in a study of Graves' ophthalmopathy and Graves' hyperthyroidism. Amplification of the TCR beta CDR3 regions used RNA transcripts (as template). Following a first-round RT-PCR that used HTBI primers, a second-round multiplex PCR was carried out. TCRdb called the multiplex PCR reads again in MiXCR, with one record for every CDR3 protein. The sample records over a million distinct CDR3 sequences, 35% to 40% being singletons. The sample consisted of peripheral blood or thyroid tissue (not recorded which). Receptors originate from an adult man with Graves' hyperthyroidism.

This clonotype was detected many times. This rearrangement joins TRBV19 to TRBJ1-1; D unresolved. V lost 9 bases to trimming and J lost 1 base, with 15 bases between them. Germline CDR1 LNHDA, CDR2 SQIVND (reference sequence). The length of the CDR3 is 14 residues. For the CDR3, the DNA is TGTGCCAGCAGTCCCCCGTCGCGGAACACTGAAGCTTTCTTT. The encoded protein is CASSPPSRNTEAFF.

There are a few counts of this clonotype. This sequence joins TRBV6-5 and TRBJ1-6; D is perhaps TRBD1 (6 bases). In germline, CDR1 is MNHEY, CDR2 SVGAGI. The length of the CDR3 is 15 residues. V lost 4 bases and J lost 6, with 13 bases in between. The CDR3 protein is CASSFGGAGNSPLHF. CDR3 nucleotide sequence: TGTGCCAGCAGTTTCGGGGGGGCGGGTAATTCACCCCTCCACTTT.

This clonotype was observed at least ten times. This chain connects TRBV29-1 to TRBJ2-5; D is perhaps TRBD1 (8 bases). Germline V CDR1 and CDR2: SQVTM, ANQGSEA. CDR3 length: 16 amino acids. Trimming removed 7 bases from V and 9 bases from J, with 30 bases in between. CDR3 sequence: CSAEEGGTGWGGAQYF. CDR3 sequence (DNA): TGCAGCGCCGAGGAGGGAGGGACAGGTTGGGGTGGGGCCCAGTACTTC.

This clonotype was found many times. The chain links TRBV5-1 to TRBJ1-1; no firm D call. Per the germline V gene, CDR1 is SGHRS and CDR2 is YFSETQ. CDR3 length equals 13 residues. Trimming removed 4 bases at V and 1 base at J, with 8 bases between. In DNA, the CDR3 is TGCGCCAGCAGCCCAATAACGAACACTGAAGCTTTCTTT. This sequence encodes CASSPITNTEAFF.

This clonotype was detected only a few times. The V and J genes are TRBV7-2 and TRBJ2-5, with 10 bases identical to TRBD2. The CDR3 runs 17 residues. The junction had 10 bases not matched to a gene; V was cut back by 1 base and J by 5 bases. Germline V gene lookup returns CDR1 SGHTA and CDR2 FQGNSA. The CDR3 nucleotides are TGTGCCAGCAGCTTAGGCCAGCGGGGGGGGGTATCGGAGACCCAGTACTTC. Translated: CASSLGQRGGVSETQYF.

The count of this clonotype is one. The chain recombines TRBV2 with TRBJ1-2, with 7 nucleotides matching TRBD1. This CDR3 has 13 amino acids. Germline V gene lookup returns CDR1 SNHLY and CDR2 FYNNEI. V gave up 1 base and J gave up 12 bases; unmatched junction bases: 8. The CDR3 sequence: CASSEEQGTGHTF. DNA for the CDR3: TGTGCCAGCAGTGAAGAACAGGGGACCGGCCACACCTTC.

The chain is built from TRBV11-2 and TRBJ2-7, with a tentative D call TRBD1 (5 bases). The germline V and J ends were trimmed by 11 bases and 5 bases, with 13 bases remaining between them. The germline CDR1 and CDR2 sequences are SGHAT and FQNNGV. This CDR3 comprises 11 residues. The CDR3 here is CAWSSRDEQYF. Written as DNA, the CDR3 is TGTGCCTGGAGTTCCAGGGACGAGCAGTACTTC.

V is TRBV20-1 and J is TRBJ1-6; tentative D call: TRBD1 (5 bases). The CDR3 is made up of 17 amino acids. The V and J ends lost 3 bases and 1 base respectively, with 16 bases between them. Germline CDR1 and CDR2: DFQATT and SNEGSKA (reference sequence). The CDR3: CSASFAGGISYNSPLHF. The CDR3 region has the DNA TGCAGTGCTAGTTTCGCGGGGGGTATATCCTATAATTCACCCCTCCACTTT.

The J gene is TRBJ2-5, the V gene TRBV20-1; D ambiguous. Trimming left V 2 bases short and J 4 bases short, with 8 bases between. The CDR3 extends over 12 amino acids. Germline V gives CDR1 DFQATT, CDR2 SNEGSKA (reference sequence). CDR3 nucleotide sequence: TGCAGTGCTAGATCCGAGGCAGAGACCCAGTACTTC. This encodes CSARSEAETQYF.

The V call is TRBV18, the J call TRBJ1-1; D gene ambiguous. Looked up from germline, CDR1 is KGHSH and CDR2 is LQKENI. Trimming shortened V by 2 bases and J by 1 base, and 11 bases separated the two germline ends. The CDR3 contains 15 residues. DNA of the CDR3: TGTGCCAGCTCACCAGTGGAAACGAGGAACACTGAAGCTTTCTTT. It encodes CASSPVETRNTEAFF.

Ten or more counts support this clonotype. The chain links TRBV6-2 or TRBV6-3 to TRBJ1-5; D is uncertain. The CDR3 runs to 13 residues. V lost 0 bases, J lost 7 bases, and 7 bases lay in between. Germline CDR1 reads MNHEY; CDR2 reads SVGEGT. For the CDR3, the DNA is TGTGCCAGCAGTTACTCACCTGGGCAGCCCCAGCATTTT. Protein product: CASSYSPGQPQHF.

This clonotype was counted only a few times. The CDR3 region has the DNA TGTGCCAGTAGTATAGGAGCAGGGCGCGCGTTCTCCTACGAGCAGTACTTC. It specifies CASSIGAGRAFSYEQYF. The genes are TRBV19 and TRBJ2-7; perhaps TRBD1 as D (5 bases). Per the germline V gene, CDR1 is LNHDA and CDR2 is SQIVND (reference sequence). This CDR3 region has 17 residues. Trimming cost V 1 base and J 0 bases, with 16 bases left between them.

Concerning this clonotype itself: At one boundary the junction diverges from the germline segment, which might be a read error. The chain has TRBV20-1 and TRBJ1-4, with D possibly being TRBD1 (5 bases). Germline CDR1 reads DFQATT; CDR2 reads SNEGSKA (reference sequence). CDR3 size: 15 residues. The chain's CDR3 is CSAREGRAGPTAFRF. As DNA, the CDR3 is TGCAGTGCTAGAGAGGGCAGGGCAGGCCCAACCGCTTTTCGATTT.

This clonotype has ten or more counts. This chain connects TRBV20-1 to TRBJ1-2; D may be TRBD1 (6 bases). This CDR3 comprises 13 residues. V lost 3 bases and J 6 bases, leaving 14 bases between the germline ends. The germline gives CDR1 DFQATT, CDR2 SNEGSKA (reference sequence). The CDR3 coding sequence is TGCAGTGCTAGGGGGCGGACAGTAGATGGCTACACCTTC. It specifies CSARGRTVDGYTF.

The V and J genes are TRBV6-5 and TRBJ1-2; no firm D call. This CDR3 is built from 14 residues. CDR1 MNHEY and CDR2 SVGAGI come from the germline V gene. The V gene lost 2 bases and the J gene lost 8 bases, with 15 bases spanning the gap. The chain's CDR3 is CASSYRGRTRGYTF. The CDR3 nucleotides read TGTGCCAGCAGTTACCGCGGACGGACCCGGGGCTACACCTTC.

This clonotype came up many times. This chain connects TRBV5-1 to TRBJ1-4; D might be TRBD1 (5 bases). V lost 1 base and J 7 bases, leaving 17 bases between the germline ends. This CDR3 contains 16 residues. Germline CDR1 is SGHRS and CDR2 is YFSETQ. The CDR3 DNA reads as TGCGCCAGCAGCTTGTTGGGGACCCTCGGCGGTGAAAAACTGTTTTTT. Amino acid sequence: CASSLLGTLGGEKLFF. Complete variable domain (other parts from reference TRBV5-1 and TRBJ1-4): KAGVTQTPRYLIKTRGQQVTLSCSPISGHRSVSWYQQTPGQGLQFLFEYFSETQRNKGNFPGRFSGRQFSNSRSEMNVSTLELGDSALYLCASSLLGTLGGEKLFFGSGTQLSVL.

The gene calls are TRBV7-6 and TRBJ1-2; no reliable D call. In germline, CDR1 is SGHVS, CDR2 FNYEAQ. The V gene lost 5 bases and the J gene lost 8 bases, with 18 bases spanning the gap. CDR3 length equals 14 residues. The CDR3 DNA follows: TGTGCCAGCAGCCAATTCATGGACGGGGAGGGCTACACCTTC. It codes for CASSQFMDGEGYTF.

The gene calls are TRBV10-3 and TRBJ2-2; D gene uncertain. The CDR3 length is 14 residues. Trimming pared 6 bases from V and 0 bases from J, leaving 8 bases between. Germline V gives CDR1 ENHRY, CDR2 SYGVKD. CDR3 coding DNA: TGTGCCATCAGGGGAAAAGCGAACACCGGGGAGCTGTTTTTT. Protein product: CAIRGKANTGELFF.

In its sample, this clonotype was seen many times. The V and J genes are TRBV19 and TRBJ2-2, with 8 bases matching TRBD2. This CDR3 has 16 amino acids. CDR1 and CDR2 (germline): LNHDA, SQIVND (reference sequence). The V gene end was trimmed by 7 bases and the J gene end by 0 bases; junction bases not matched to a gene: 7. As DNA, the CDR3 is TGTGCCAGTAATCTCGGCGGGGGGCCGAACACCGGGGAGCTGTTTTTT. Its protein is CASNLGGGPNTGELFF.

The V call is TRBV25-1, the J call TRBJ1-2; 7 bases agree with TRBD1. The CDR3 runs 17 residues. The V gene's germline CDR1 is MGHDK and CDR2 SYGVNS. Losses at the gene ends were 10 bases for V and 4 bases for J; bases not matched to a gene: 21. The CDR3 region has the DNA TGTGCCACCAACCAGGCTCCTATACAGGGGCCCAGCTATGGCTACACCTTC. This sequence encodes CATNQAPIQGPSYGYTF.

The V gene is TRBV7-2, the J gene TRBJ2-7; D is perhaps TRBD1 (5 bases). Looked up from germline, CDR1 is SGHTA and CDR2 is FQGNSA. Trimming cost V 2 bases and J 2 bases, with 19 bases left between them. The CDR3 sequence is 17 residues long. For the CDR3, the DNA is TGTGCCAGCAGCTTAAGGGGTATACAGGCCTCCACCTACGAGCAGTACTTC. It codes for CASSLRGIQASTYEQYF.